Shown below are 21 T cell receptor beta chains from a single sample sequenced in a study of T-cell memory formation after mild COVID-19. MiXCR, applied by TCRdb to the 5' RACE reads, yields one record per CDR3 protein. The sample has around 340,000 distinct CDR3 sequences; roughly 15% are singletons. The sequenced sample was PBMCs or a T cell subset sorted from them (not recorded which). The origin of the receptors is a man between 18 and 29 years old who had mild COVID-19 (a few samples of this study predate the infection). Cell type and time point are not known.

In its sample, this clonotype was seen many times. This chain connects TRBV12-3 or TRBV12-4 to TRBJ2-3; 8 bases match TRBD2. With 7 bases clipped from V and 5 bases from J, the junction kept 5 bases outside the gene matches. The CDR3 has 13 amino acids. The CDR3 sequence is CASTSSGGDTQYF. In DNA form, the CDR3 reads TGTGCCAGCACCTCAAGCGGGGGAGATACGCAGTATTTT.

The DNA of the CDR3 is TGCGCCAGCAGCTTGGCCTTCCGGTACAATGAGCAGTTCTTC. Translating gives CASSLAFRYNEQFF. The chain uses TRBV5-1 and TRBJ2-1; D is ambiguous. The V gene lost 0 bases and the J gene lost 4 bases, with 8 bases spanning the gap. Germline lookup yields CDR1 SGHRS and CDR2 YFSETQ. The CDR3 loop spans 14 amino acids.

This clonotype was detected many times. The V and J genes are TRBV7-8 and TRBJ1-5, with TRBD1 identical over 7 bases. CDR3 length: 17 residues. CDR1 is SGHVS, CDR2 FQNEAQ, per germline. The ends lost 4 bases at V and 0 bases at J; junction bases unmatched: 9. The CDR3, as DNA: TGTGCCAGCAGCTCCGACAGGGTAGTAGGTAGCAATCAGCCCCAGCATTTT. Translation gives CASSSDRVVGSNQPQHF.

CDR3 DNA: TGTGCCAGCGCACCCCTTGCTAGCGGTTTAGGGGAGACCCAGTACTTC. Its translation: CASAPLASGLGETQYF. The chain has TRBV12-3 or TRBV12-4 and TRBJ2-5; TRBD2 matches 7 bases. Unmatched junction bases numbered 17, after V lost 8 bases and J lost 5 bases. The CDR3 totals 16 residues.

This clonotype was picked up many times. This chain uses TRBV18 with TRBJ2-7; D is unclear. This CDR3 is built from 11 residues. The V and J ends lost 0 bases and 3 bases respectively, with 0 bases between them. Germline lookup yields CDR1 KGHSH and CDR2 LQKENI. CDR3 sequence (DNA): TGTGCCAGCTCACCACCCTACGAGCAGTACGTC. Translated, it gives CASSPPYEQYV.

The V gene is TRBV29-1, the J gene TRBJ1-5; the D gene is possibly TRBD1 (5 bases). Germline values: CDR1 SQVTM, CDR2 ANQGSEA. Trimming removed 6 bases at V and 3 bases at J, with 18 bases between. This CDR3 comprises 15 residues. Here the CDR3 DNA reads TGCAGCGTCGGTTGGGGGGAAGGGGACAATCAGCCCCAGCATTTT. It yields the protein CSVGWGEGDNQPQHF.

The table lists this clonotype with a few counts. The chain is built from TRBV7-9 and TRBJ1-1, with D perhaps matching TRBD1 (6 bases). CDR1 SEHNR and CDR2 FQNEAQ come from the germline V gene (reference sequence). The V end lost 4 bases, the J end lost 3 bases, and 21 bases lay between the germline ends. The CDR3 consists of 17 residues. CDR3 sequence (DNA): TGTGCCAGCAGCTATGTGCCAGGGGAGAGATGGGACACTGAAGCTTTCTTT. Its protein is CASSYVPGERWDTEAFF. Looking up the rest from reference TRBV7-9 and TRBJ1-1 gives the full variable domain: DTGVSQNPRHKITKRGQNVTFRCDPISEHNRLYWYRQTLGQGPEFLTYFQNEAQLEKSRLLSDRFSAERPKGSFSTLEIQRTEQGDSAMYLCASSYVPGERWDTEAFFGQGTRLTVV.

In DNA, the CDR3 is TGTGCCAGCAGGGGGCCAGGGGACTATGGCTACACCTTC. Its protein is CASRGPGDYGYTF. The V gene is TRBV7-8, the J gene TRBJ1-2; TRBD1 might be the D (6 bases). The CDR3 length is 13 residues. Germline-derived CDR1 and CDR2 are SGHVS and FQNEAQ. V lost 6 bases and J lost 3, with 11 bases in between.

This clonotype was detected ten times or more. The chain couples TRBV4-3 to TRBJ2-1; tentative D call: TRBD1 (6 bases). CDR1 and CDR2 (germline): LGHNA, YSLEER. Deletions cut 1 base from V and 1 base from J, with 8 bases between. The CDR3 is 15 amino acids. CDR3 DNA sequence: TGCGCCAGCAGCCAAGGGACAGCTTCCTACAATGAGCAGTTCTTC. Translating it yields CASSQGTASYNEQFF.

CDR3 DNA: TGTGCCAGCAGCTTCCCCGGGACAGCACCTACAACGAGCACAGATACGCAGTATTTT. Translation: CASSFPGTAPTTSTDTQYF. The chain recombines TRBV7-9 with TRBJ2-3, with 7 bases aligning to TRBD1. The germline gives CDR1 SEHNR, CDR2 FQNEAQ (reference sequence). V gave up 3 bases and J gave up 0 bases; unmatched junction bases: 15. CDR3 length: 19 amino acids.

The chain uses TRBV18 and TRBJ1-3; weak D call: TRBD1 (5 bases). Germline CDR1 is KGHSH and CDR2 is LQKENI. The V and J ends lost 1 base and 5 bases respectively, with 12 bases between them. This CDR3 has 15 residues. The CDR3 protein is CASSPLGESRNTIYF. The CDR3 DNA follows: TGTGCCAGCTCACCACTGGGGGAATCAAGAAACACCATATATTTT.

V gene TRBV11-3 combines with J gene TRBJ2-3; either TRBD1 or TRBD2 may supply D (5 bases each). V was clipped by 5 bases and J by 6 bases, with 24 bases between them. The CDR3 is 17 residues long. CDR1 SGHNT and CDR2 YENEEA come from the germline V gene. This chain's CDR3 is CASSHRIGTGGWDTQYF. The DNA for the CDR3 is TGTGCCAGCAGCCACCGAATTGGTACAGGAGGATGGGATACGCAGTATTTT.

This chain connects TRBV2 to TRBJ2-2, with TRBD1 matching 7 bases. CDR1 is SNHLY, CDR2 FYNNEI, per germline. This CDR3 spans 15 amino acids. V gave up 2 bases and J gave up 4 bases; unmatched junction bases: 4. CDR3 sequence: CASSEKGAGTGELFF. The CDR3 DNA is TGTGCCAGCAGTGAAAAGGGGGCCGGCACCGGGGAGCTGTTTTTT.

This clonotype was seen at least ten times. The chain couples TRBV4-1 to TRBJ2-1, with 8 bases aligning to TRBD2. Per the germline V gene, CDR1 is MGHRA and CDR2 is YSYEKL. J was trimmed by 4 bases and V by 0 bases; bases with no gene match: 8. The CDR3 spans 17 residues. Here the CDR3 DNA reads TGCGCCAGCAGCCAAGATATAACGGCTAGCGGGTACAATGAGCAGTTCTTC. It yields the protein CASSQDITASGYNEQFF.

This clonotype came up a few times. The CDR3 is CSLQITYQETQYF. The CDR3 DNA reads TGCAGTTTACAAATTACTTACCAAGAGACCCAGTACTTC. The chain uses TRBV20-1 and TRBJ2-5; D remains ambiguous. V lost 8 bases and J lost 0, with 13 bases in between. This CDR3 is built from 13 residues. Germline V gene data show CDR1 as DFQATT and CDR2 as SNEGSKA (reference sequence).

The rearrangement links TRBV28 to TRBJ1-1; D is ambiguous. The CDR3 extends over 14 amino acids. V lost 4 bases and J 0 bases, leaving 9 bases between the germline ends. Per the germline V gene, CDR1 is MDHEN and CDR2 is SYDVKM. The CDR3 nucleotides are TGTGCCAGCAGTTCGGCAGGAATGAACACTGAAGCTTTCTTT. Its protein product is CASSSAGMNTEAFF.

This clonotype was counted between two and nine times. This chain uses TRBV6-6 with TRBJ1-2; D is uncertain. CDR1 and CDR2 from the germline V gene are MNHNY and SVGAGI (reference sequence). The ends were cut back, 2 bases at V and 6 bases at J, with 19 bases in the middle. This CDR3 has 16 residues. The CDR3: CASSYVEKHGYHGYTF. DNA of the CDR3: TGTGCCAGCAGTTACGTAGAGAAACACGGCTACCATGGCTACACCTTC.

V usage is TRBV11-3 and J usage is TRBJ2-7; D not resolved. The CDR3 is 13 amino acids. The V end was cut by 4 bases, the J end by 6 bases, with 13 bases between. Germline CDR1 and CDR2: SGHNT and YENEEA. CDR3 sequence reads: CASSSEALSEQYF. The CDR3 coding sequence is TGTGCCAGCAGCTCCGAAGCACTTTCCGAGCAGTACTTC.

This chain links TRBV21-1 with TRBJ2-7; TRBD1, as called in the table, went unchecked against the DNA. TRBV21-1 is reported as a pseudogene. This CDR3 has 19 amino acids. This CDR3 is CASSISTGTGVRSSYEQYF. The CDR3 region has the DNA TGTGCCAGCAGCATATCAACCGGGACAGGGGTCCGAAGCTCCTACGAGCAGTACTTC.

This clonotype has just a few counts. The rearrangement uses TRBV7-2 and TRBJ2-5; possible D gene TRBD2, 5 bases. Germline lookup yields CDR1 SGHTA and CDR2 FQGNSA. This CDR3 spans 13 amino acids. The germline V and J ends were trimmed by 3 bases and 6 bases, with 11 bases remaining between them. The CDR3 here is CASSLASYKTQYF. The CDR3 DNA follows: TGTGCCAGCAGCTTGGCTAGCTACAAGACCCAGTACTTC.

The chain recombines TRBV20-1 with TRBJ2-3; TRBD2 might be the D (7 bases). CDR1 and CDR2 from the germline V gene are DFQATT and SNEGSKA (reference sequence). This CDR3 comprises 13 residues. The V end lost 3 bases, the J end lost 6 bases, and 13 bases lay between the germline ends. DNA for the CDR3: TGCAGTGCTAGGTGGAGGGGGGGCGATACGCAGTATTTT. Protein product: CSARWRGGDTQYF.